This T cell receptor (beta chain) was sequenced during a study of blood T cells in healthy people across ages. A second PCR, run for roughly 7 to 12 cycles, used a sample-barcoded 5' primer plus a J-beta primer mix. Through a template-switch adaptor with 12 random nucleotides, each cDNA molecule received a tag. TCRdb reprocessed the 5' RACE reads via MiXCR and lists one record per CDR3 protein. Of over a million distinct CDR3 sequences listed, under 30% are singletons. The CDR3 is made up of 14 amino acids. Germline V lookup: CDR1 SGHRS, CDR2 YFSETQ. These data were also filed under a second study, of T cells of mothers and their children.

The clonotype comes from a girl aged 2 to 9 in good health. The sample comprised blood. V and J are TRBV5-1 and TRBJ2-5, with D perhaps TRBD2 (5 bases). Judging by the DNA end, TRBJ2-7 fits better; the J call may be wrong. In DNA, the CDR3 is TGCGCCAGCAGTGAGGAGGCAACACTCTACGAGCAGTACTTC. It encodes CASSEEATLYEQYF.